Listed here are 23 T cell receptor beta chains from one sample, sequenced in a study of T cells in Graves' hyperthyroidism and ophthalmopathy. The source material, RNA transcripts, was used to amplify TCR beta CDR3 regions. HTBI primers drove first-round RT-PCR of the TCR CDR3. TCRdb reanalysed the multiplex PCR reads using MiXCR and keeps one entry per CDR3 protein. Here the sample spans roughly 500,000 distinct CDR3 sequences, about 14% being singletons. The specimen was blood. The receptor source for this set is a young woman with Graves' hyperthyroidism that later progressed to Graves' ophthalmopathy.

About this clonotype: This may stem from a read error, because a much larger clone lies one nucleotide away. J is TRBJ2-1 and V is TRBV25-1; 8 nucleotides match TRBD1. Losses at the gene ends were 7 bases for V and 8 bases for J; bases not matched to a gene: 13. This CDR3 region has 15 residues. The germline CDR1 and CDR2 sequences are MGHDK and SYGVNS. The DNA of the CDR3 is TGTGCCAGCACCACGTGGGAGGACAGGGACTATGAGCAGTTCTTC. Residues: CASTTWEDRDYEQFF. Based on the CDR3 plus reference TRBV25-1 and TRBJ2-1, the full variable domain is EADIYQTPRYLVIGTGKKITLECSQTMGHDKMYWYQQDPGMELHLIHYSYGVNSTEKGDLSSESTVSRIRTEHFPLTLESARPSHTSQYLCASTTWEDRDYEQFFGPGTRLTVL.

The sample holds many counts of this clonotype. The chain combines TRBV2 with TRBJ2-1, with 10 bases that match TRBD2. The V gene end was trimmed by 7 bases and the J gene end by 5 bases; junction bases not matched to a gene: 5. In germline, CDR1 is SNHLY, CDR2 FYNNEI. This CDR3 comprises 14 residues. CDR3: CASTRTSGDNEQFF. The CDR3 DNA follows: TGTGCCAGCACACGGACTAGCGGTGACAATGAGCAGTTCTTC. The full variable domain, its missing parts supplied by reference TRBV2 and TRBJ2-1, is EPEVTQTPSHQVTQMGQEVILRCVPISNHLYFYWYRQILGQKVEFLVSFYNNEISEKSEIFDDQFSVERPDGSNFTLKIRSTKLEDSAMYFCASTRTSGDNEQFFGPGTRLTVL.

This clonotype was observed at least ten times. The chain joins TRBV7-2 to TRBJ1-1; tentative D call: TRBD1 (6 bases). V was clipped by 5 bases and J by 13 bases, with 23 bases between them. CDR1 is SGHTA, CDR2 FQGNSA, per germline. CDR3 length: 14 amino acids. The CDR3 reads CASSTGTTGREGFF. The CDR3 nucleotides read TGTGCCAGCAGCACGGGGACAACCGGACGAGAGGGTTTCTTT.

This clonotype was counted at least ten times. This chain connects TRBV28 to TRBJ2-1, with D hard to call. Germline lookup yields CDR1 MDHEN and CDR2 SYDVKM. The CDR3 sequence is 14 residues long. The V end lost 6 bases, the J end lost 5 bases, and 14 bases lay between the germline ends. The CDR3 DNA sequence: TGTGCCAGCAGCTTGGCTCTCGAGAACAATGAGCAGTTCTTC. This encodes CASSLALENNEQFF.

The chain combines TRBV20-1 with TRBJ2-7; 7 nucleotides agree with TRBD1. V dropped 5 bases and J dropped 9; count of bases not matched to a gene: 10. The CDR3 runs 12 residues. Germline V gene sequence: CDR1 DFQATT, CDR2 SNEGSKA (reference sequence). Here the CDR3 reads CSAPGATGVQYF. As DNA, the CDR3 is TGCAGTGCTCCCGGGGCAACAGGGGTGCAGTACTTC.

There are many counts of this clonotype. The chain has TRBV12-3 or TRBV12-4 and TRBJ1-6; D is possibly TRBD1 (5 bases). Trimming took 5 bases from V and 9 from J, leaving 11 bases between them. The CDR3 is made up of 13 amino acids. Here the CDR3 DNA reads TGTGCCAGCAGTCAAGGACATGGTTCACCCCTCCACTTT. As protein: CASSQGHGSPLHF.

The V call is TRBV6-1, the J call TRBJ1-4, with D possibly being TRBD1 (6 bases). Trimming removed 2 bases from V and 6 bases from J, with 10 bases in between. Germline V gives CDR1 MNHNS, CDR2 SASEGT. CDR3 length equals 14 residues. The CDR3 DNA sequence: TGTGCCAGCAGTGAAAGGGGGGCTGATGAAAAACTGTTTTTT. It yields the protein CASSERGADEKLFF.

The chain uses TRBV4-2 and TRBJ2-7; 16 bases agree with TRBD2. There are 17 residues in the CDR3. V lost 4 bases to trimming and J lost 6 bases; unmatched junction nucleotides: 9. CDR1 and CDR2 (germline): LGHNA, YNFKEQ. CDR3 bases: TGTGCCAGCAGCCCCCCCGGGACTAGCGGGAGGGTATCCGAGCAGTACTTC. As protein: CASSPPGTSGRVSEQYF.

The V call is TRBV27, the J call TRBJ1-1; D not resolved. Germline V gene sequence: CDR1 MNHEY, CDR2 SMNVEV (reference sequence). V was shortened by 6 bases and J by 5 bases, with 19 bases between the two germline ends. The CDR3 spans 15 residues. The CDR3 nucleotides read TGTGCCAGCAGCCTACCCCCCACATCGAGGACTGAAGCTTTCTTT. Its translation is CASSLPPTSRTEAFF.

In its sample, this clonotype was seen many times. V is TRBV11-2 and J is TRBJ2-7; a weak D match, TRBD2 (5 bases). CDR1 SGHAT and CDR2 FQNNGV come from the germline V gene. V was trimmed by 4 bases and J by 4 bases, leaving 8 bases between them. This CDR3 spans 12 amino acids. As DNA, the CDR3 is TGTGCCAGCAGCTCCCAGCGGTACGAGCAGTACTTC. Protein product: CASSSQRYEQYF.

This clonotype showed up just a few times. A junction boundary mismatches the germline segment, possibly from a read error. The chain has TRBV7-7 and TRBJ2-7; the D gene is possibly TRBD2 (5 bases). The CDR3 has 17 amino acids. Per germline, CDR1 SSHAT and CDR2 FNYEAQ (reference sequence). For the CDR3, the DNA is TGTGCTAGCAGCTTAAAGGTTCTTGAGCGGTCCGGCTACGAGCAGTACTTC. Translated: CASSLKVLERSGYEQYF.

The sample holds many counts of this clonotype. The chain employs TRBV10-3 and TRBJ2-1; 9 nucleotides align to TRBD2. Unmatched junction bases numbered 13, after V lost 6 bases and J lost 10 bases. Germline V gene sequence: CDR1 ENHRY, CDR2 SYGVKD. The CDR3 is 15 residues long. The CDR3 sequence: CAIRQGVAGVEEQFF. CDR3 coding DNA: TGTGCCATCAGGCAAGGCGTAGCGGGAGTTGAGGAGCAGTTCTTC.

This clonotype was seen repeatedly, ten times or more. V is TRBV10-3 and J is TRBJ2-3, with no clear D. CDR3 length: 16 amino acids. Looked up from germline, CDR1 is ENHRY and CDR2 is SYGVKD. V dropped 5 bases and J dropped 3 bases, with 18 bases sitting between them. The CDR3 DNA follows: TGTGCCATCAGTCCCGGCTCCTTATATACGACAGATACGCAGTATTTT. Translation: CAISPGSLYTTDTQYF.

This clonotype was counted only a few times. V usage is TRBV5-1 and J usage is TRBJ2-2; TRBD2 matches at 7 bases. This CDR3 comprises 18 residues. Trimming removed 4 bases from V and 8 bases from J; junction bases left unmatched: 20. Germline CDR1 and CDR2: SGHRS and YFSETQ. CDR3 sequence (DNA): TGCGCCAGCAGCCTCACCTTTGCGGTCAGCGGGATTTCGGGGGAGCTGTTTTTT. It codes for CASSLTFAVSGISGELFF.

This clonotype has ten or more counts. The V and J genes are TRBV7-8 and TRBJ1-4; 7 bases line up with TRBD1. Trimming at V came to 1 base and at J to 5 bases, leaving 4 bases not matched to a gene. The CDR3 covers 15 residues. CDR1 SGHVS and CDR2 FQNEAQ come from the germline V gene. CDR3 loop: CASSLGTGPNEKLFF. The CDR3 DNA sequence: TGTGCCAGCAGCTTAGGGACAGGCCCCAATGAAAAACTGTTTTTT.

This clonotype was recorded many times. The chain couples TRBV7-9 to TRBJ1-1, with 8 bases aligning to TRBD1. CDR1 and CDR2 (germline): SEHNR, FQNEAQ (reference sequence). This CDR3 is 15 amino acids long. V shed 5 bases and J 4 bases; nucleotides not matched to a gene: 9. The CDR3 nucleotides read TGTGCCAGCAGCCCGGACCGGGACAGGTTCACTGAAGCTTTCTTT. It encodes CASSPDRDRFTEAFF.

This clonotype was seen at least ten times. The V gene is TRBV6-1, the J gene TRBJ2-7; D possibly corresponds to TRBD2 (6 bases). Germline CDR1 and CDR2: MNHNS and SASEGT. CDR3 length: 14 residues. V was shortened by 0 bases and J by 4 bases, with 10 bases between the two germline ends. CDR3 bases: TGTGCCAGCAGTGAAGCCTCGGCGGGGTACGAGCAGTACTTC. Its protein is CASSEASAGYEQYF.

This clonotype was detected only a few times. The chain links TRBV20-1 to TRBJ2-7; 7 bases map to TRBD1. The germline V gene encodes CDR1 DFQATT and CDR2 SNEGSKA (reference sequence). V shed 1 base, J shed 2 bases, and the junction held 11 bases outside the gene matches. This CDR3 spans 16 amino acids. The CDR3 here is CSARGIGAGTAYEQYF. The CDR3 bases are TGCAGTGCTAGAGGTATTGGTGCAGGGACAGCCTACGAGCAGTACTTC.

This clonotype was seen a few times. This chain's CDR3 is CASSGSPIRHEQYF. CDR3 DNA sequence: TGTGCCAGCAGCGGGAGCCCCATCCGGCACGAGCAGTACTTC. The chain couples TRBV27 to TRBJ2-7; tentatively, D is TRBD2 (6 bases). Deletions cut 6 bases from V and 5 bases from J, with 17 bases between. Germline CDR1 reads MNHEY; CDR2 reads SMNVEV (reference sequence). The CDR3 runs to 14 residues.

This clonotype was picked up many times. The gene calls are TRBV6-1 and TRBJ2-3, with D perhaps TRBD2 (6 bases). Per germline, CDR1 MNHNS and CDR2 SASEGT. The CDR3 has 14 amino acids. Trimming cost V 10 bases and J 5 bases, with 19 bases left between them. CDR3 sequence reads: CATNTGGNGDTQYF. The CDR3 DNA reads TGTGCCACCAATACCGGGGGAAACGGAGATACGCAGTATTTT.

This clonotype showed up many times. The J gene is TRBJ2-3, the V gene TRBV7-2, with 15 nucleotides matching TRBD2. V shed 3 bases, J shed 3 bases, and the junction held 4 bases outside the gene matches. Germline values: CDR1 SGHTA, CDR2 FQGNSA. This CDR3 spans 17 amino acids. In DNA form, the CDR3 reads TGTGCCAGCAGCTTGGCCGGGACTAGCGGGAGGACAGATACGCAGTATTTT. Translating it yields CASSLAGTSGRTDTQYF.

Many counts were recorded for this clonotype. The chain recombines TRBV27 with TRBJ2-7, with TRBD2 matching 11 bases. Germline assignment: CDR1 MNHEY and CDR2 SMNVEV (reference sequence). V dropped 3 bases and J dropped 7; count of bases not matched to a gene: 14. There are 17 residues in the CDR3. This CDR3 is CASSLTSGISSRGEQYF. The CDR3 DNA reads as TGTGCCAGCAGTTTGACTAGCGGGATCTCCTCGAGGGGGGAGCAGTACTTC.

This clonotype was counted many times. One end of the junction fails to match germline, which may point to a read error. This chain's CDR3 is CSARATSGRGMGYNEQFF. As DNA, the CDR3 is TGCAGTGCGAGAGCTACTAGCGGGAGGGGTATGGGGTACAATGAGCAGTTCTTC. The V gene is TRBV20-1, the J gene TRBJ2-1, with 13 nucleotides matching TRBD2. Per the germline V gene, CDR1 is DFQATT and CDR2 is SNEGSKA (reference sequence). The CDR3 has 18 residues.